These 4 T cell receptor beta chains were all obtained from the same sample, sequenced in a study of response to subunit inactivated influenza vaccine. TCRdb independently ran MiXCR on the RT-PCR reads; one entry per CDR3 protein. Of around 530,000 distinct CDR3 sequences in the sample, 10% to 15% were seen once. The sample in question was PBMCs from blood, obtained on the day of vaccination. These receptors were collected from a man aged 45-65 years who received an inactivated influenza vaccine.

A few counts support this clonotype. The chain carries TRBV2 and TRBJ2-1; 7 nucleotides align to TRBD2. Germline V lookup: CDR1 SNHLY, CDR2 FYNNEI. The CDR3 covers 15 residues. V lost 5 bases to trimming and J lost 2 bases; unmatched junction nucleotides: 6. The chain's CDR3 is CASSPLAATYNEQFF. As DNA, the CDR3 is TGTGCCAGCAGTCCTCTAGCGGCTACCTACAATGAGCAGTTCTTC.

This clonotype was detected ten times or more. This chain joins TRBV11-1 and TRBJ1-2; 10 nucleotides align to TRBD1. Unmatched junction bases numbered 12, after V lost 4 bases and J lost 1 base. This CDR3 comprises 18 residues. From germline, CDR1 is SGHAT and CDR2 FQDESV (reference sequence). This CDR3 reads CASSSYSLGTGVNYGYTF. The CDR3 nucleotides read TGTGCCAGCAGCTCTTACTCACTCGGGACAGGGGTTAACTATGGCTACACCTTC.

This chain connects TRBV9 to TRBJ2-3; D remains ambiguous. The CDR3 consists of 15 residues. Germline loops: CDR1 SGDLS, CDR2 YYNGEE. Between the trimmed V and J ends, which lost 1 base and 2 bases, there was a span of 11 bases. The CDR3 DNA sequence: TGTGCCAGCAGCGTACAGAACGGGCCCACAGATACGCAGTATTTT. Protein: CASSVQNGPTDTQYF.

This clonotype has just a few counts. The chain uses TRBV5-1 and TRBJ2-1; 10 nucleotides line up with TRBD1. The CDR3 loop spans 15 amino acids. The junction had 7 bases not matched to a gene; V was cut back by 4 bases and J by 6 bases. CDR1 is SGHRS, CDR2 YFSETQ, per germline. Written as DNA, the CDR3 is TGCGCCAGCAGCCCCCGGGACAGGGGTATCAATGAGCAGTTCTTC. It codes for CASSPRDRGINEQFF.